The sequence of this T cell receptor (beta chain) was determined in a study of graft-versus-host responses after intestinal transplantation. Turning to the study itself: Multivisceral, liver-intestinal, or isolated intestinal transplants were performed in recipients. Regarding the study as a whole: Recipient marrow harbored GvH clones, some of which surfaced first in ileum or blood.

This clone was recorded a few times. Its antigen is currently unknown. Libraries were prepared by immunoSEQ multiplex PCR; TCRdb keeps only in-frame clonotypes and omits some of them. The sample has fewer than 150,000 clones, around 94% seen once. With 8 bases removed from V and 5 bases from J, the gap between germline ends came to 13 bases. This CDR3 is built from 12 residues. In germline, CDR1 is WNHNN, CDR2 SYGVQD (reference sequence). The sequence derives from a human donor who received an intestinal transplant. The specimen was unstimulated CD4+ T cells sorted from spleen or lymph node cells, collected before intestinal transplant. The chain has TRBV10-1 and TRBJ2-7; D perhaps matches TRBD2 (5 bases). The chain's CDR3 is CASAGNADEQYF. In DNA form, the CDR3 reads TGCGCCAGCGCCGGGAATGCGGACGAGCAGTACTTC.